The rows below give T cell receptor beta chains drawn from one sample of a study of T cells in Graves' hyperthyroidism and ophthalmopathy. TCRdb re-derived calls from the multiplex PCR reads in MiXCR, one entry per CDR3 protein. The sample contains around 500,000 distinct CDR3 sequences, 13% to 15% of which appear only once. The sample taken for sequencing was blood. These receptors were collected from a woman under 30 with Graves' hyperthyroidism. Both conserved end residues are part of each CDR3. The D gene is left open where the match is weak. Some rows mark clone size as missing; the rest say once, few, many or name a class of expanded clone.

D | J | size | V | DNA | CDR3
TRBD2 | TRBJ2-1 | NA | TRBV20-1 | TGCAGTGCAGCGGGAGTCAATGAGCAGTTCTTC | CSAAGVNEQFF
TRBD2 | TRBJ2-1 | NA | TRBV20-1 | TGCAGTGCTGACCGGGACTACCACAATGAGCAGTTCTTC | CSADRDYHNEQFF
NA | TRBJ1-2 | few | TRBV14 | TGTGCCAGCAGCCATTCCTCCCCGGCTAACTATGGCTACACCTTC | CASSHSSPANYGYTF
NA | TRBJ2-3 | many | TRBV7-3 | TGTGCCAGCAGCACTAGTGGGGGCGCAGATACGCAGTATTTT | CASSTSGGADTQYF
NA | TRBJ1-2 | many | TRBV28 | TGTGCCAGCAGTCCACCCAGCCAGTATGACTATGGCTACACCTTC | CASSPPSQYDYGYTF
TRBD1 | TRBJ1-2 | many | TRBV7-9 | TGTGCCAGCAGCCACGGGACAGGGGCCAACAGGGACTATGGCTACACCTTC | CASSHGTGANRDYGYTF
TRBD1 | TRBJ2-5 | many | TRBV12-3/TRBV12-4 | TGTGCCAGCAGATCGGACAGGGAAAAGCAAGAGACCCAGTACTTC | CASRSDREKQETQYF
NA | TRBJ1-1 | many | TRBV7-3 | TGTGCCAGCAGCAACGCGACTCGGGGCGAAGCTTTCTTT | CASSNATRGEAFF
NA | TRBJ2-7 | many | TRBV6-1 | TGTGCCAGCAGCCCCCCGAATAGCGGAGCCTACGAGCAGTACTTC | CASSPPNSGAYEQYF
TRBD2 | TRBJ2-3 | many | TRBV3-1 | TGTGCCAGTCGACTAGCGGGAGGGCCCGGGGAAGATACGCAGTATTTT | CASRLAGGPGEDTQYF
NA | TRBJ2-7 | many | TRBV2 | TGTGCCAGCAAGGGTACCGCCTACGAGCAGTACTTC | CASKGTAYEQYF
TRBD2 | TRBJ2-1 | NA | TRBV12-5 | TGTGCTAGTGGTGGGACTAGCGGGACATACAATGAGCAGTTCTTC | CASGGTSGTYNEQFF
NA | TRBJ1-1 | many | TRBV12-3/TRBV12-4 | TGTGCCAGCCAACAGGTTACGGACACTGAAGCTTTCTTT | CASQQVTDTEAFF
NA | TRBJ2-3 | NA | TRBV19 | TGTGCCAGTACGCGGGGCGGGGGCACAGATACGCAGTATTTT | CASTRGGGTDTQYF
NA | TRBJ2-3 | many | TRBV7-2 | TGTGCCAGCAGCTTCGGGACCGGCACAGATACGCAGTATTTT | CASSFGTGTDTQYF
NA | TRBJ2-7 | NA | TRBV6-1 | TGTGCCAGCAGTGAAATTCCGCGTGCGCCCTCCTACGAGCAGTACTTC | CASSEIPRAPSYEQYF
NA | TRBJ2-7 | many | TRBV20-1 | TGCAGTGCTAGTAATCCTAGCGAGCCCTACGAGCAGTACTTC | CSASNPSEPYEQYF
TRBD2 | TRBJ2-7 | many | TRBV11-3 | TGTGCCAGCAGCTTGCGACTAGCAAACTCCTACGAGCAGTACTTC | CASSLRLANSYEQYF
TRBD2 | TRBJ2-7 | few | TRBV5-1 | TGCGCCAGCAGCTCTAACAGAGCGGGAATGGGGGGGCAGTACTTC | CASSSNRAGMGGQYF
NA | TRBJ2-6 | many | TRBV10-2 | TGCGCCAGCAGTTTGGACAGTTCACGCTCTGGGGCCAACGTCCTGACTTTC | CASSLDSSRSGANVLTF
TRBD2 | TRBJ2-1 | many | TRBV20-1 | TGCAGTGCTCTTCCGGGACTAGCGAGACATGAGCAGTTCTTC | CSALPGLARHEQFF
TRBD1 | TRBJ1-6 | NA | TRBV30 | TGTGCCTGGAGTGTAATGAAGACAGGGGATTCACCCCTCCACTTT | CAWSVMKTGDSPLHF
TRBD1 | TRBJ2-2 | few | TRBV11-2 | TGTGCCACCCGACAGGGGGCGAACACCGGGGAGCTGTTTTTT | CATRQGANTGELFF
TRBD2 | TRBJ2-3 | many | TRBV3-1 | TGTGCCAGCAGCCAAGACGGTACGGGAGGGTTCGAAGATACGCAGTATTTT | CASSQDGTGGFEDTQYF
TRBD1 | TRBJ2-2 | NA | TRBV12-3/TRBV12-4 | TGTGCCAGCAGTTTTAACACAGGGGGAACCGGGGAGCTGTTTTTT | CASSFNTGGTGELFF
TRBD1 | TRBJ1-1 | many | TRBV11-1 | TGTGCCAGCAGCCCAACCAGGGGGCCGAACACTGAAGCTTTCTTT | CASSPTRGPNTEAFF
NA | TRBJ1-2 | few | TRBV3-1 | TGTGCCAGCAGCCACAGACTTACAGGGAAGTATGGCTACACCTTC | CASSHRLTGKYGYTF
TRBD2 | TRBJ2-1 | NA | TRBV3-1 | TGTGCCAGCAGCCAATTTTCTAGCGGGAGTTATGAGCAGTTCTTC | CASSQFSSGSYEQFF
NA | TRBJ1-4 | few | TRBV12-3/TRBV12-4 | TGTGCCAGCACTCGGACCGTAGGAAAACTGTTTTTT | CASTRTVGKLFF
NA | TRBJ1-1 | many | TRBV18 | TGTGCCAGCTCTCCGCAAGGGAAAGCTTTCTTT | CASSPQGKAFF
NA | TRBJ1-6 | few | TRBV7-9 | TGTGCCAGCAGCCACCCCGGGACAAGGGATTCACCCCTCCACTTT | CASSHPGTRDSPLHF
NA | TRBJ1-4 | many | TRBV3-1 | TGTGCCAGCAGCCAAGGTCGTGAAAAACTGTTTTTT | CASSQGREKLFF
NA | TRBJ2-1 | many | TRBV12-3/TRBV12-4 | TGTGCCAGCAGACCAGAGGGGCGCTCCTACAATGAGCAGTTCTTC | CASRPEGRSYNEQFF
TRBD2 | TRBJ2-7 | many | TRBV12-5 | TGTGCTAGTGGTTTGAGGTATTGGGCTAGCGGGATGGATTACGAGCAGTACTTC | CASGLRYWASGMDYEQYF
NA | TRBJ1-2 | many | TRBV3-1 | TGTGCCAGCAGCCAGACAGCGTCCAATGGCTACACCTTC | CASSQTASNGYTF
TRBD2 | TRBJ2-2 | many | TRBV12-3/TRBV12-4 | TGTGCCAGCACCTCCAGGGAGGGAGCCGGGGAGCTGTTTTTT | CASTSREGAGELFF
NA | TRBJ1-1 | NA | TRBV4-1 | TGCGCCAGCAGCCCCCACCGAGCGGGGAGGAGCACTGAAGCTTTCTTT | CASSPHRAGRSTEAFF
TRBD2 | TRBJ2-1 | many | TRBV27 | TGTGCCAGCAGTTTAAAGAGCGGGAGAAACAATGAGCAGTTCTTC | CASSLKSGRNNEQFF
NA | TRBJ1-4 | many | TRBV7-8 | TGTGCCAGCAGCCCGTGGACAGCCAATAATGAAAAACTGTTTTTT | CASSPWTANNEKLFF
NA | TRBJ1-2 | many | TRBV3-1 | TGTGCCAGCAGCGAAGGGGGACAACCCTATGGCTACACCTTC | CASSEGGQPYGYTF
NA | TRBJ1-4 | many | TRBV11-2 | TGTGCCAGCAGCCGGCGGGGCTCTAAGAATGAAAAACTGTTTTTT | CASSRRGSKNEKLFF
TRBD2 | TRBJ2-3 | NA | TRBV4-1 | TGCGCCAGCAGCCTAAAGCGGGTAGCGGGAGGCCGCAGCACAGATACGCAGTATTTT | CASSLKRVAGGRSTDTQYF
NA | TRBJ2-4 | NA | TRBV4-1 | TGCGCCAGCAGCCAGTTGGGACTAGCCAAAAACATTCAGTACTTC | CASSQLGLAKNIQYF
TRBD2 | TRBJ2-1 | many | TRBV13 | TGTGCCAGCAGCTTAGTACTAGCGGGAGGGCCTTACAATGAGCAGTTCTTC | CASSLVLAGGPYNEQFF
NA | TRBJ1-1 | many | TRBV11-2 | TGTGCCAGCAGCCGTGACAATCCCGAAGCTTTCTTT | CASSRDNPEAFF
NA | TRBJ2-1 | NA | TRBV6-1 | TGTGCCAGCATCCGGTTGTCTAGCGATTACAATGAGCAGTTCTTC | CASIRLSSDYNEQFF
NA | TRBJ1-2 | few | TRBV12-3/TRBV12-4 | TGTGCCAGCAGCCATAAGACAGGATCTAACTATGGCTACACCTTC | CASSHKTGSNYGYTF
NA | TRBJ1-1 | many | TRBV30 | TGTGCCTGGACAAGACAGTCCGGTAGTACTGAAGCTTTCTTT | CAWTRQSGSTEAFF
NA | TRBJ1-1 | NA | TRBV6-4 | TGTGCCAGCAGTGATGGGGGGACAGCTTTCTTT | CASSDGGTAFF
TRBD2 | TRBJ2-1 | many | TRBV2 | TGTGCCAGCAGTCTAGCGGGGGGGGCCAATGAGCAGTTCTTC | CASSLAGGANEQFF
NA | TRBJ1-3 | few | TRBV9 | TGTGCCAGCAGCGTAGGGCAGGTCTCTGGAAACACCATATATTTT | CASSVGQVSGNTIYF
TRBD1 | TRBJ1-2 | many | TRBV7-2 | TGTGCCAGCAGACAGGGGGGGACCAACTATGGCTACACCTTC | CASRQGGTNYGYTF